These T cell receptor beta chains were read from a single sample in a study of blood T cell repertoires in COVID-19. Data came from immunoSEQ multiplex PCR; TCRdb stores just in-frame clones and leaves some out. The sample has fewer than 75,000 clones, nearly 90% seen once; the top ten hold roughly 3.9%. Sequencing used peripheral blood. These TCRs come from a man in his 70s with acute or convalescent COVID-19. Each CDR3 is given with its conserved first and last residue. D genes are given only for firm matches. Some rows have no size entry. The others give once, few or many, or a class for an expanded clone.

14 | NA | TRBJ2-3 | TRBV2 | NA | CASYSPRGTDTQYF | TGTGCCAGCTACTCGCCGCGGGGAACAGATACGCAGTATTTT
16 | NA | TRBJ1-3 | TRBV6-1 | NA | CASSVGQARSGNTIYF | TGTGCCAGCAGTGTTGGGCAGGCCCGCTCTGGAAACACCATATATTTT
13 | NA | TRBJ1-2 | TRBV27 | once | CASSLSDMDGYTF | TGTGCCAGCAGTTTATCCGACATGGATGGCTACACCTTC
13 | TRBD1 | TRBJ1-2 | TRBV25-1 | few | CASSPGTGDGYTF | TGTGCCAGCAGTCCCGGGACAGGGGACGGCTACACCTTC
13 | NA | TRBJ2-1 | TRBV3-1/TRBV3-2 | few | CASSQRGYDEQFF | TGTGCCAGCAGCCAACGGGGGTACGATGAGCAGTTCTTC
16 | NA | TRBJ1-1 | TRBV7-6 | NA | CASSLRKGWSGTEAFF | TGTGCCAGCAGCTTAAGGAAAGGGTGGTCAGGGACTGAAGCTTTCTTT
16 | TRBD2 | TRBJ2-3 | TRBV6-6 | NA | CASSYQRGDSTDTQYF | TGTGCCAGCAGTTATCAGCGGGGTGATAGCACAGATACGCAGTATTTT
13 | NA | TRBJ1-1 | TRBV12-3/TRBV12-4 | NA | CASSSARNTEAFF | TGTGCCAGCAGTTCCGCCAGAAACACTGAAGCTTTCTTT
15 | TRBD2 | TRBJ2-1 | TRBV4-1 | NA | CASSQVAGGPDEQFF | TGCGCCAGCAGCCAAGTAGCGGGGGGGCCGGATGAGCAGTTCTTC
20 | NA | TRBJ1-1 | TRBV7-6 | NA | CASSLGFAGGSRYLNTEAFF | TGTGCCAGCAGCTTAGGATTCGCCGGGGGGTCTCGGTACTTGAACACTGAAGCTTTCTTT
16 | NA | TRBJ1-3 | TRBV13 | NA | CASSSQRGRSGNTIYF | TGTGCCAGCAGCTCCCAGCGGGGGCGATCTGGAAACACCATATATTTT